These 9 T cell receptor beta chains were all obtained from the same sample, sequenced in a study of blood T cells in healthy people across ages. Combining a sample-barcoded 5' primer with a J-beta primer mix, a second PCR ran for 7 to 11 cycles. Via MiXCR, TCRdb re-called the 5' RACE reads, giving one row per CDR3 protein. The top ten clones hold 22% of a sample with 600,000 to 1,000,000 distinct CDR3 sequences, nearly 60% of them seen once. The sample comprised blood. The receptors stem from a man between 25 and 39 years old in good health.

The genes are TRBV20-1 and TRBJ1-2; 8 nucleotides align to TRBD1. The junction had 2 bases not matched to a gene; V was cut back by 1 base and J by 7 bases. CDR3 length: 12 amino acids. Per germline, CDR1 DFQATT and CDR2 SNEGSKA (reference sequence). The CDR3 nucleotides read TGCAGTGCTAGAGGACAGGGGCGTGGCTACACCTTC. Translated: CSARGQGRGYTF.

V gene TRBV7-8 combines with J gene TRBJ2-2, with D unclear. This CDR3 is 14 amino acids long. CDR1 is SGHVS and CDR2 is FQNEAQ in the germline V gene. The V end lost 1 base, the J end lost 0 bases, and 3 bases lay between the germline ends. The CDR3 here is CASSLEPNTGELFF. The CDR3 DNA sequence: TGTGCCAGCAGCTTAGAACCGAACACCGGGGAGCTGTTTTTT.

This sequence joins TRBV14 and TRBJ2-5, with unresolved D. The last part of the DNA fits TRBJ2-7 better; the J call may be wrong. This CDR3 comprises 14 residues. Germline values: CDR1 SGHDN, CDR2 FVKESK. CDR3 sequence: CASSQRHNYYEQYF. In DNA, the CDR3 is TGTGCCAGCAGCCAGCGACATAACTACTACGAGCAGTACTTC.

The J gene is TRBJ2-1, the V gene TRBV11-2; D is undetermined. V lost 5 bases and J lost 6, with 17 bases in between. The germline gives CDR1 SGHAT, CDR2 FQNNGV. This CDR3 spans 15 amino acids. The CDR3 loop reads CASSLPLGGFNEQFF. CDR3 in DNA: TGTGCCAGCAGCCTCCCCCTAGGCGGTTTCAATGAGCAGTTCTTC.

This chain uses TRBV7-2 with TRBJ2-3; 9 positions match TRBD1. The V gene's germline CDR1 is SGHTA and CDR2 FQGNSA. The CDR3 is made up of 16 amino acids. Trimming removed 2 bases from V and 6 bases from J; junction bases left unmatched: 9. In DNA form, the CDR3 reads TGTGCCAGCAGCTTATCGAGGGACAGGGCATGGGATACGCAGTATTTT. As protein: CASSLSRDRAWDTQYF.

The genes are TRBV20-1 and TRBJ1-2, with TRBD1 matching over 7 bases. Germline CDR1 is DFQATT and CDR2 is SNEGSKA (reference sequence). The V gene end was trimmed by 7 bases and the J gene end by 4 bases; junction bases not matched to a gene: 6. The CDR3 has 12 residues. The CDR3 nucleotides are TGCAGTGTCGACAGGGAGTTCTATGGCTACACCTTC. This translates into CSVDREFYGYTF.

The chain links TRBV27 to TRBJ2-7; D might be TRBD1 (5 bases). CDR3 length equals 13 residues. Germline V gene sequence: CDR1 MNHEY, CDR2 SMNVEV (reference sequence). Trimming shortened V by 9 bases and J by 1 base, and 13 bases separated the two germline ends. CDR3 bases: TGTGCCAGGGGCCCAGCAGGGTCCTACGAGCAGTACTTC. This translates into CARGPAGSYEQYF.

This chain joins TRBV7-9 and TRBJ1-2; D gene ambiguous. This CDR3 is 14 amino acids long. Germline V CDR1 and CDR2: SEHNR, FQNEAQ (reference sequence). Trimming pared 1 base from V and 3 bases from J, leaving 9 bases between. The CDR3 sequence: CASSLVGVDYGYTF. DNA for the CDR3: TGTGCCAGCAGCTTAGTGGGTGTGGACTATGGCTACACCTTC.

The chain carries TRBV20-1 and TRBJ2-3, with 8 bases that match TRBD2. After removal of 3 bases from V and 0 bases from J, the junction contained 2 bases not matched to a gene. This CDR3 has 14 residues. Germline CDR1 is DFQATT and CDR2 is SNEGSKA (reference sequence). CDR3 region: CSARRTSSTDTQYF. The CDR3, as DNA: TGCAGTGCTAGGCGGACTAGCAGCACAGATACGCAGTATTTT.